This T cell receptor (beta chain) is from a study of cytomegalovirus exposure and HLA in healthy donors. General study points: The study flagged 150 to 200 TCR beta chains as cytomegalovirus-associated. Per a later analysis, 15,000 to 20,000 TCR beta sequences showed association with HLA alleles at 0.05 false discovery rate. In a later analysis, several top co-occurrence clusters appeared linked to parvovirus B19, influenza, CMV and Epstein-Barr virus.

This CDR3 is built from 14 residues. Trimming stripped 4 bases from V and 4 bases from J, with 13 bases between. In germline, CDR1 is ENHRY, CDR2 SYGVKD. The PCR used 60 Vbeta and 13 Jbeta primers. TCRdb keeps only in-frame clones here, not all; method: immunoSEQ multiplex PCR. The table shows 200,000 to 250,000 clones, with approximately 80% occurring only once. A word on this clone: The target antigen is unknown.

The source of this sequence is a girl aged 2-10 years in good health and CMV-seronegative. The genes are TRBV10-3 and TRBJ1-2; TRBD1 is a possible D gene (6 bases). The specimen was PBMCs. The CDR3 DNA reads TGTGCCATCAGTGCGACGACAGGTGCCTATGGCTACACCTTC. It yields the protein CAISATTGAYGYTF.